The rows below give T cell receptor beta chains drawn from one sample of a study of shared clonotypes between healthy human individuals. This table comes from immunoSEQ multiplex PCR, and its TCRdb copy is limited to in-frame clones, with some not included. The sample includes about 1,800,000 clones, 85% to 95% of them seen just once. The sample comprised naive CD8+ T cells sorted from blood. Every receptor here comes from a man between 18 and 29 years old in good health. Both conserved end residues are part of each CDR3. The D gene is left open where the match is weak. Clone size, where shown, is once, few, many, or a class for clones that have expanded.

cdr3_aa: CASSWGSGDTGELFF
cdr3_nt: TGTGCCAGCAGTTGGGGTAGCGGAGACACCGGGGAGCTGTTTTTT
clone_size: NA
d_call: NA
v_call: TRBV6-5
j_call: TRBJ2-2

cdr3_aa: CAWNSGAAGNTIYF
cdr3_nt: TGTGCCTGGAACTCCGGGGCCGCCGGAAACACCATATATTTT
clone_size: NA
d_call: NA
v_call: TRBV30
j_call: TRBJ1-3

cdr3_aa: CASSQETLADRTDTQYF
cdr3_nt: TGTGCCAGCAGCCAAGAAACGCTAGCGGATCGCACAGATACGCAGTATTTT
clone_size: NA
d_call: TRBD2
v_call: TRBV14
j_call: TRBJ2-3

cdr3_aa: CASSQERQNILYGYTF
cdr3_nt: TGCGCCAGCAGCCAAGAAAGACAGAATATTTTATATGGCTACACCTTC
clone_size: once
d_call: NA
v_call: TRBV4-3
j_call: TRBJ1-2

cdr3_aa: CASSYASSRSYGYTF
cdr3_nt: TGTGCCAGCAGTTACGCGTCATCAAGGAGCTATGGCTACACCTTC
clone_size: NA
d_call: NA
v_call: TRBV6-5
j_call: TRBJ1-2

cdr3_aa: CASSQDPGTGTNTEAFF
cdr3_nt: TGCGCCAGCAGCCAAGATCCGGGGACAGGTACGAACACTGAAGCTTTCTTT
clone_size: NA
d_call: TRBD1
v_call: TRBV4-1
j_call: TRBJ1-1

cdr3_aa: CASSLLTDTEAFF
cdr3_nt: TGTGCCAGCAGCTTACTAACGGACACTGAAGCTTTCTTT
clone_size: NA
d_call: NA
v_call: TRBV7-9
j_call: TRBJ1-1

cdr3_aa: CAWSIQGRNYEQYF
cdr3_nt: TGTGCCTGGAGTATACAGGGAAGGAACTACGAGCAGTACTTC
clone_size: NA
d_call: NA
v_call: TRBV30
j_call: TRBJ2-7

cdr3_aa: CSIQTGLAKNIQYF
cdr3_nt: TGCAGCATCCAGACCGGCCTAGCCAAAAACATTCAGTACTTC
clone_size: NA
d_call: NA
v_call: TRBV29-1
j_call: TRBJ2-4

cdr3_aa: CASSDPLNYGYTF
cdr3_nt: TGTGCCAGCAGCGACCCCCTAAATTATGGCTACACCTTC
clone_size: NA
d_call: NA
v_call: TRBV7-9
j_call: TRBJ1-2

cdr3_aa: CASSLGVSRWETQYF
cdr3_nt: TGTGCCAGCAGCTTGGGGGTTAGCCGGTGGGAGACCCAGTACTTC
clone_size: once
d_call: NA
v_call: TRBV5-6
j_call: TRBJ2-5

cdr3_aa: CSVDLPGTEQYF
cdr3_nt: TGCAGCGTTGATCTCCCCGGTACCGAGCAGTACTTC
clone_size: NA
d_call: NA
v_call: TRBV29-1
j_call: TRBJ2-7

cdr3_aa: CASTNPPQHF
cdr3_nt: TGTGCCAGCACCAACCCACCCCAGCATTTT
clone_size: NA
d_call: NA
v_call: TRBV12-1
j_call: TRBJ1-5

cdr3_aa: CASRLGTLMNTEAFF
cdr3_nt: TGTGCCAGTCGGTTGGGGACTCTAATGAACACTGAAGCTTTCTTT
clone_size: NA
d_call: NA
v_call: TRBV19
j_call: TRBJ1-1

cdr3_aa: CASSVKQGGYNEQFF
cdr3_nt: TGTGCCAGCAGCGTAAAACAGGGGGGATACAATGAGCAGTTCTTC
clone_size: NA
d_call: TRBD1
v_call: TRBV9
j_call: TRBJ2-1

cdr3_aa: CASSLLGGPEAFF
cdr3_nt: TGTGCCAGCAGCTTACTCGGAGGTCCTGAAGCTTTCTTT
clone_size: NA
d_call: NA
v_call: TRBV7-9
j_call: TRBJ1-1

cdr3_aa: CASMGYPMETQYF
cdr3_nt: TGTGCCAGCATGGGCTATCCAATGGAGACCCAGTACTTC
clone_size: NA
d_call: NA
v_call: TRBV5-4
j_call: TRBJ2-5

cdr3_aa: CASSLKGGGTEAFF
cdr3_nt: TGTGCCAGCAGCTTGAAGGGGGGGGGCACTGAAGCTTTCTTT
clone_size: NA
d_call: NA
v_call: TRBV5-4
j_call: TRBJ1-1

cdr3_aa: CASSLSPRGDTEAFF
cdr3_nt: TGTGCCAGCAGTTTATCTCCCAGGGGGGACACTGAAGCTTTCTTT
clone_size: NA
d_call: TRBD1
v_call: TRBV28
j_call: TRBJ1-1

cdr3_aa: CASSGRGLNTEAFF
cdr3_nt: TGCGCCAGCAGTGGCAGGGGGTTGAACACTGAAGCTTTCTTT
clone_size: NA
d_call: TRBD1
v_call: TRBV10-2
j_call: TRBJ1-1

cdr3_aa: CASSGGLGGLSYGYTF
cdr3_nt: TGCGCCAGCAGCGGAGGCCTTGGGGGCCTGTCGTATGGCTACACCTTC
clone_size: NA
d_call: NA
v_call: TRBV4-1
j_call: TRBJ1-2

cdr3_aa: CASSLPWGDEQFF
cdr3_nt: TGTGCCAGCAGCCTCCCGTGGGGAGATGAGCAGTTCTTC
clone_size: NA
d_call: NA
v_call: TRBV11-2
j_call: TRBJ2-1

cdr3_aa: CASSLAPYEQYF
cdr3_nt: TGTGCCAGCAGCTTAGCACCATACGAGCAGTACTTC
clone_size: NA
d_call: NA
v_call: TRBV7-9
j_call: TRBJ2-7

cdr3_aa: CASSETGDGYTF
cdr3_nt: TGTGCCAGCAGCGAAACAGGGGATGGCTACACCTTC
clone_size: NA
d_call: TRBD1
v_call: TRBV7-3
j_call: TRBJ1-2

cdr3_aa: CASSHTPSSYNEQFF
cdr3_nt: TGCGCCAGCAGCCACACACCGAGCTCCTACAATGAGCAGTTCTTC
clone_size: NA
d_call: NA
v_call: TRBV5-1
j_call: TRBJ2-1

cdr3_aa: CASSGTGSYEQYF
cdr3_nt: TGTGCGAGCAGCGGTACAGGCTCCTACGAGCAGTACTTC
clone_size: NA
d_call: NA
v_call: TRBV2
j_call: TRBJ2-7

cdr3_aa: CASSVGSQPGGYTF
cdr3_nt: TGTGCCAGCAGCGTAGGGTCCCAACCGGGGGGCTACACCTTC
clone_size: NA
d_call: NA
v_call: TRBV9
j_call: TRBJ1-2

cdr3_aa: CAWSVSSTSGGNWYF
cdr3_nt: TGTGCCTGGAGTGTATCGTCGACTAGCGGGGGGAATTGGTACTTC
clone_size: NA
d_call: TRBD2
v_call: TRBV30
j_call: TRBJ2-4

cdr3_aa: CASTSWGYGYTF
cdr3_nt: TGTGCCAGCACTTCATGGGGCTATGGCTACACCTTC
clone_size: NA
d_call: NA
v_call: TRBV9
j_call: TRBJ1-2

cdr3_aa: CAANTPGANYGYTF
cdr3_nt: TGTGCCGCAAATACCCCAGGGGCGAACTATGGCTACACCTTC
clone_size: NA
d_call: NA
v_call: TRBV2
j_call: TRBJ1-2

cdr3_aa: CASSPPTGGPVSYEQYF
cdr3_nt: TGTGCCAGCAGCCCACCGACAGGGGGCCCCGTTTCCTACGAGCAGTACTTC
clone_size: NA
d_call: TRBD1
v_call: TRBV7-9
j_call: TRBJ2-7

cdr3_aa: CASSLFLGTYEQYF
cdr3_nt: TGTGCCAGCAGCTTGTTCCTGGGGACCTACGAGCAGTACTTC
clone_size: NA
d_call: NA
v_call: TRBV5-6
j_call: TRBJ2-7

cdr3_aa: CAISPGASYEQYF
cdr3_nt: TGTGCCATCTCCCCCGGGGCCTCCTACGAGCAGTACTTC
clone_size: NA
d_call: NA
v_call: TRBV6-1
j_call: TRBJ2-7

cdr3_aa: CASSLVLGEVHHEQYF
cdr3_nt: TGTGCCAGCAGCTTAGTCTTGGGGGAGGTCCACCACGAGCAGTACTTC
clone_size: NA
d_call: NA
v_call: TRBV7-8
j_call: TRBJ2-7

cdr3_aa: CASSLLGTGNTEAFF
cdr3_nt: TGTGCCAGCAGTTTACTCGGGACAGGGAACACTGAAGCTTTCTTT
clone_size: NA
d_call: TRBD1
v_call: TRBV27
j_call: TRBJ1-1

cdr3_aa: CASSSRAGGTDTQYF
cdr3_nt: TGTGCCAGCAGCTCGAGAGCGGGAGGTACAGATACGCAGTATTTT
clone_size: NA
d_call: TRBD2
v_call: TRBV5-6
j_call: TRBJ2-3

cdr3_aa: CASSDPGIGYEQYF
cdr3_nt: TGTGCCAGCAGTGATCCAGGTATAGGGTACGAGCAGTACTTC
clone_size: once
d_call: NA
v_call: TRBV2
j_call: TRBJ2-7

cdr3_aa: CASSVARQNPLVRDEQFF
cdr3_nt: TGTGCCAGCAGCGTAGCCCGACAGAACCCCCTCGTCAGGGATGAGCAGTTCTTC
clone_size: NA
d_call: NA
v_call: TRBV9
j_call: TRBJ2-1

cdr3_aa: CASSIYERDTDTQYF
cdr3_nt: TGTGCCAGTAGTATTTACGAGCGGGACACAGATACGCAGTATTTT
clone_size: NA
d_call: TRBD2
v_call: TRBV19
j_call: TRBJ2-3

cdr3_aa: CASSLPGQGAEQYF
cdr3_nt: TGTGCCAGCAGCTTACCGGGACAGGGGGCCGAGCAGTACTTC
clone_size: NA
d_call: TRBD1
v_call: TRBV11-3
j_call: TRBJ2-7

cdr3_aa: CASSVVRQPNTEAFF
cdr3_nt: TGTGCCAGCAGCGTAGTGCGACAGCCGAACACTGAAGCTTTCTTT
clone_size: NA
d_call: NA
v_call: TRBV9
j_call: TRBJ1-1

cdr3_aa: CASSSGTYTEAFF
cdr3_nt: TGTGCCAGCAGTTCGGGCACTTACACTGAAGCTTTCTTT
clone_size: NA
d_call: NA
v_call: TRBV28
j_call: TRBJ1-1

cdr3_aa: CASSQGASYNEQFF
cdr3_nt: TGCGCCAGCAGCCAGGGGGCCTCCTACAATGAGCAGTTCTTC
clone_size: NA
d_call: NA
v_call: TRBV4-1
j_call: TRBJ2-1

cdr3_aa: CASDKDYGYTF
cdr3_nt: TGTGCCTCCGATAAAGACTATGGCTACACCTTC
clone_size: once
d_call: NA
v_call: TRBV30
j_call: TRBJ1-2

cdr3_aa: CASSQGPTPDRGLGDTQYF
cdr3_nt: TGCGCCAGCAGCCAAGGCCCTACTCCTGACAGGGGGCTTGGAGATACGCAGTATTTT
clone_size: once
d_call: TRBD1
v_call: TRBV4-1
j_call: TRBJ2-3

cdr3_aa: CASSLGGPAVATEAFF
cdr3_nt: TGTGCCAGCAGCTTAGGCGGGCCAGCCGTCGCCACTGAAGCTTTCTTT
clone_size: NA
d_call: NA
v_call: TRBV7-9
j_call: TRBJ1-1

cdr3_aa: CASSFEDSYEQYF
cdr3_nt: TGTGCCAGCAGCTTTGAGGACTCCTACGAGCAGTACTTC
clone_size: NA
d_call: NA
v_call: TRBV5-4
j_call: TRBJ2-7

cdr3_aa: CASSLTAGSVEPQHF
cdr3_nt: TGTGCCAGCAGCTTAACGGCGGGGTCAGTGGAGCCCCAGCATTTT
clone_size: NA
d_call: NA
v_call: TRBV7-9
j_call: TRBJ1-5

cdr3_aa: CASSISGFTEAFF
cdr3_nt: TGTGCCAGTAGTATCTCAGGTTTCACTGAAGCTTTCTTT
clone_size: NA
d_call: NA
v_call: TRBV19
j_call: TRBJ1-1

cdr3_aa: CATGLVNNEQFF
cdr3_nt: TGTGCCACGGGACTAGTAAACAATGAGCAGTTCTTC
clone_size: NA
d_call: TRBD2
v_call: TRBV10-3
j_call: TRBJ2-1

cdr3_aa: CASSEVGLGVKGYTF
cdr3_nt: TGTGCCAGCAGTGAAGTGGGCCTGGGTGTGAAAGGCTACACCTTC
clone_size: NA
d_call: NA
v_call: TRBV2
j_call: TRBJ1-2

cdr3_aa: CAWSSAGVEQYF
cdr3_nt: TGTGCCTGGAGTTCAGCGGGGGTCGAGCAGTACTTC
clone_size: few
d_call: TRBD2
v_call: TRBV30
j_call: TRBJ2-7

cdr3_aa: CASSFHLTGAPNYGYTF
cdr3_nt: TGTGCCAGCAGTTTCCACCTGACAGGGGCCCCCAACTATGGCTACACCTTC
clone_size: NA
d_call: TRBD1
v_call: TRBV28
j_call: TRBJ1-2

cdr3_aa: CASSANTEAFF
cdr3_nt: TGTGCCAGCAGCGCAAACACAGAAGCTTTCTTT
clone_size: NA
d_call: NA
v_call: TRBV7-9
j_call: TRBJ1-1

cdr3_aa: CASSPGALFRGNTIYF
cdr3_nt: TGCGCCAGCAGCCCCGGGGCGCTATTCCGTGGAAACACCATATATTTT
clone_size: NA
d_call: NA
v_call: TRBV5-1
j_call: TRBJ1-3

cdr3_aa: CASSVVGGGTDTQYF
cdr3_nt: TGTGCCAGCAGCGTAGTAGGGGGGGGCACAGATACGCAGTATTTT
clone_size: NA
d_call: NA
v_call: TRBV9
j_call: TRBJ2-3